The 28 T cell receptor beta chains presented below share a single source sample, sequenced in a study of cytotoxic CD8 clonotypes in ibrutinib-treated CLL. Produced via immunoSEQ multiplex PCR; TCRdb's table is partial and in-frame only. The profile shows some 58,000 clones, 71% of them singletons. Sequences were derived from PBMCs, sampled after 12 months of ibrutinib treatment. Receptors were obtained from a human donor with chronic lymphocytic leukemia.

In DNA form, the CDR3 reads TGCGCCAGCAGCTCCGGGACCCCCGCATGGAATGAGCAGTTCTTC. Translated: CASSSGTPAWNEQFF. The rearrangement joins TRBV5-1 to TRBJ2-1; possibly TRBD1 or TRBD2 for D (5 bases each). The CDR3 sequence is 15 residues long. Germline V gene sequence: CDR1 SGHRS, CDR2 YFSETQ. V gave up 3 bases and J gave up 7 bases, with 17 bases separating them. Full variable domain (rest looked up from reference TRBV5-1 and TRBJ2-1): KAGVTQTPRYLIKTRGQQVTLSCSPISGHRSVSWYQQTPGQGLQFLFEYFSETQRNKGNFPGRFSGRQFSNSRSEMNVSTLELGDSALYLCASSSGTPAWNEQFFGPGTRLTVL.

The V call is TRBV25-1, the J call TRBJ1-4, with 7 bases lining up with TRBD1. From germline, CDR1 is MGHDK and CDR2 SYGVNS. Trimming removed 1 base from V and 8 bases from J; junction bases left unmatched: 7. The CDR3 spans 15 residues. CDR3 amino acids: CASSESGQVTEKLFF. In DNA, the CDR3 is TGTGCCAGCAGTGAATCCGGACAGGTTACGGAAAAACTGTTTTTT.

This chain links TRBV2 with TRBJ2-1; D not resolved. Germline loops: CDR1 SNHLY, CDR2 FYNNEI. With 3 bases removed from V and 0 bases from J, the gap between germline ends came to 9 bases. CDR3 length equals 15 residues. The CDR3 is CASSDQRSSYNEQFF. The CDR3, as DNA: TGTGCCAGCAGTGACCAGCGTAGCTCCTACAATGAGCAGTTCTTC.

A single count supports this clone. This chain connects TRBV15 to TRBJ2-3; no clear D gene. The CDR3 sequence is 13 residues long. Germline V gives CDR1 LNHNV, CDR2 YYDKDF (reference sequence). V was pared by 7 bases and J by 2 bases, with 10 bases between. CDR3 protein: CATTRSYTDTQYF. The CDR3 region has the DNA TGTGCCACCACGCGGAGCTACACAGATACGCAGTATTTT.

This chain uses TRBV6-5 with TRBJ1-2, with D perhaps matching TRBD1 (6 bases). Per the germline V gene, CDR1 is MNHEY and CDR2 is SVGAGI. The CDR3 loop spans 12 amino acids. Trimming left V 4 bases short and J 12 bases short, with 15 bases between. CDR3 nucleotides: TGTGCCAGCAGTTCCGAGGACAGAAGAAACACCTTC. Translating it yields CASSSEDRRNTF.

V and J are TRBV6-4 and TRBJ1-5; D gene ambiguous. The V gene's germline CDR1 is MRHNA and CDR2 SNTAGT. V lost 6 bases to trimming and J lost 6 bases, with 12 bases between them. This CDR3 comprises 13 residues. The CDR3 nucleotides read TGTGCCAGCAGCCCCGAACGGGGTCAGCCCCAGCATTTT. This translates into CASSPERGQPQHF.

This chain connects TRBV5-1 to TRBJ2-3; 7 bases fit TRBD1. The J segment lost 5 bases and the V segment lost 1 base, leaving 4 bases of the junction unmatched. This CDR3 comprises 14 residues. The germline V gene has CDR1 SGHRS and CDR2 YFSETQ. The CDR3 DNA follows: TGCGCCAGCAGCTTGACAGGGGTAGGAGATACGCAGTATTTT. This gives the protein CASSLTGVGDTQYF.

This clone was seen a single time. The rearrangement joins TRBV9 to TRBJ2-7, with D maybe TRBD2 (5 bases). V gave up 0 bases and J gave up 3 bases, with 10 bases separating them. Germline V gene data show CDR1 as SGDLS and CDR2 as YYNGEE. The CDR3 has 14 residues. CDR3 protein: CASSVDGVSYEQYF. The CDR3 DNA follows: TGTGCCAGCAGCGTAGACGGGGTCAGCTACGAGCAGTACTTC. The variable domain in full, with the rest retrieved from reference TRBV9 and TRBJ2-7, is DSGVTQTPKHLITATGQRVTLRCSPRSGDLSVYWYQQSLDQGLQFLIQYYNGEERAKGNILERFSAQQFPDLHSELNLSSLELGDSALYFCASSVDGVSYEQYFGPGTRLTVT.

The chain links TRBV27 to TRBJ2-7; no clear D gene. The CDR3 totals 13 residues. V was pared by 2 bases and J by 2 bases, with 7 bases between. CDR1 MNHEY and CDR2 SMNVEV come from the germline V gene (reference sequence). CDR3 sequence (DNA): TGTGCCAGCAGTTTACCAGTTACCTACGAGCAGTACTTC. This gives the protein CASSLPVTYEQYF.

This sequence joins TRBV6-1 and TRBJ1-4; D is perhaps TRBD1 (6 bases). This CDR3 spans 15 amino acids. CDR1 MNHNS and CDR2 SASEGT come from the germline V gene. V was pared by 6 bases and J by 0 bases, with 11 bases between. DNA of the CDR3: TGTGCCAGCAGGGGGACATCTTCAACTAATGAAAAACTGTTTTTT. Its translation: CASRGTSSTNEKLFF.

V usage is TRBV5-1 and J usage is TRBJ2-7; TRBD2 matches at 11 bases. The CDR3 length is 14 residues. The germline gives CDR1 SGHRS, CDR2 YFSETQ. Losses at the gene ends were 2 bases for V and 6 bases for J; bases not matched to a gene: 4. CDR3 protein: CASSLLAGAPEQYF. Written as DNA, the CDR3 is TGCGCCAGCAGCTTACTAGCGGGAGCTCCCGAGCAGTACTTC.

The chain has TRBV28 and TRBJ1-4; no clear D gene. Germline V lookup: CDR1 MDHEN, CDR2 SYDVKM. This CDR3 contains 14 residues. Trimming stripped 3 bases from V and 10 bases from J, with 15 bases between. The CDR3 coding sequence is TGTGCCAGCAGTTTGGACCCCCAACCGGGAAAACTGTTTTTT. It encodes CASSLDPQPGKLFF.

The V gene is TRBV27, the J gene TRBJ2-5; TRBD2 agrees at 8 bases. With V trimmed by 5 bases and J by 5 bases, 10 bases remained unmatched. Germline V gene sequence: CDR1 MNHEY, CDR2 SMNVEV (reference sequence). This CDR3 has 15 amino acids. The CDR3 DNA follows: TGTGCCAGCAGTCCATCCGGGAGGGCCCGGGAGACCCAGTACTTC. Its protein product is CASSPSGRARETQYF.

The chain combines TRBV11-2 with TRBJ2-5, with TRBD1 identical over 9 bases. Trimming removed 5 bases from V and 4 bases from J; junction bases left unmatched: 5. Per the germline V gene, CDR1 is SGHAT and CDR2 is FQNNGV. The CDR3 is 14 amino acids. This chain's CDR3 is CASSLGTGRETQYF. Written as DNA, the CDR3 is TGTGCCAGCAGCCTGGGGACAGGGCGAGAGACCCAGTACTTC.

V gene TRBV6-1 combines with J gene TRBJ2-1; 10 bases line up with TRBD2. This CDR3 contains 15 residues. The V and J ends lost 4 bases and 4 bases, in that order; junction bases with no gene match: 4. The germline gives CDR1 MNHNS, CDR2 SASEGT. The CDR3 reads CASSARTSGYNEQFF. For the CDR3, the DNA is TGTGCCAGCAGTGCTCGGACTAGCGGATACAATGAGCAGTTCTTC.

The rearrangement joins TRBV15 to TRBJ1-1; 7 bases are a match to TRBD1. In germline, CDR1 is LNHNV, CDR2 YYDKDF (reference sequence). V gave up 4 bases and J gave up 8 bases; unmatched junction bases: 1. CDR3 size: 11 residues. CDR3 in DNA: TGTGCCACCAGCAAGACAGGGGAAGCTTTCTTT. Translated: CATSKTGEAFF.

This clone has a count of ten or more. DNA for the CDR3: TGCGCCAGCAGCACTAGCGGGAGCTCCTACAATGAGCAGTTCTTC. Encoded protein: CASSTSGSSYNEQFF. J is TRBJ2-1 and V is TRBV5-1; 11 nucleotides match TRBD2. V lost 4 bases to trimming and J lost 0 bases; unmatched junction nucleotides: 0. Germline V gene sequence: CDR1 SGHRS, CDR2 YFSETQ. The CDR3 is 15 amino acids. Full variable domain (outside the CDR3, taken from reference TRBV5-1 and TRBJ2-1): KAGVTQTPRYLIKTRGQQVTLSCSPISGHRSVSWYQQTPGQGLQFLFEYFSETQRNKGNFPGRFSGRQFSNSRSEMNVSTLELGDSALYLCASSTSGSSYNEQFFGPGTRLTVL.

The chain joins TRBV6-5 to TRBJ2-7, with TRBD1 matching 7 bases. CDR1 is MNHEY and CDR2 is SVGAGI in the germline V gene. V was clipped by 5 bases and J by 6 bases; unmatched bases: 7. The CDR3 covers 13 residues. CDR3 sequence (DNA): TGTGCCAGCAGTCTTGGGACAGTAAGCGAGCAGTACTTC. Protein product: CASSLGTVSEQYF.

The chain combines TRBV7-2 with TRBJ2-5, with a weak D call TRBD1 (6 bases). This CDR3 region has 14 residues. V was pared by 2 bases and J by 5 bases, with 12 bases between. In germline, CDR1 is SGHTA, CDR2 FQGNSA. The CDR3 nucleotides are TGTGCCAGCAGCTTACCCAGGGGCGGGGAGACCCAGTACTTC. Its translation is CASSLPRGGETQYF.

The rearrangement links TRBV5-1 to TRBJ2-2; 11 nucleotides line up with TRBD2. Trimming cost V 4 bases and J 6 bases; bases outside gene matches: 5. CDR1 is SGHRS, CDR2 YFSETQ, per germline. The CDR3 is 15 residues long. For the CDR3, the DNA is TGCGCCAGCAGCCATCTAGCGGGAGGACCCGGGGAGCTGTTTTTT. Translation gives CASSHLAGGPGELFF.

The chain couples TRBV25-1 to TRBJ1-2, with D uncertain. The CDR3 is 11 amino acids. Germline V gene lookup returns CDR1 MGHDK and CDR2 SYGVNS. With 2 bases removed from V and 2 bases from J, the gap between germline ends came to 0 bases. The CDR3 loop reads CASSENYGYTF. In DNA form, the CDR3 reads TGTGCCAGCAGTGAAAACTATGGCTACACCTTC.

V usage is TRBV5-1 and J usage is TRBJ2-7, with D maybe TRBD2 (7 bases). Germline CDR1 reads SGHRS; CDR2 reads YFSETQ. V was trimmed by 3 bases and J by 2 bases, leaving 18 bases between them. CDR3 length: 16 residues. CDR3 coding DNA: TGCGCCAGCAGCTCGGACAGCGGGGCGATGCCCTACGAGCAGTACTTC. This translates into CASSSDSGAMPYEQYF.

The chain employs TRBV10-2 and TRBJ1-5, with D unclear. The CDR3 runs to 12 residues. Germline CDR1 and CDR2: WSHSY and SAAADI. V was cut by 3 bases and J by 7 bases, with 7 bases left in between. CDR3 sequence (DNA): TGCGCCAGCAGTGAAGGAGGACAGCCCCAGCATTTT. This translates into CASSEGGQPQHF.

This sequence joins TRBV5-4 and TRBJ2-7; TRBD1 is a possible D gene (5 bases). The CDR3 extends over 13 amino acids. Trimming shortened V by 4 bases and J by 0 bases, and 8 bases separated the two germline ends. The V gene's germline CDR1 is SGHNT and CDR2 YYREEE (reference sequence). The CDR3 bases are TGTGCCAGCAGCGACCAGGGCTCCTACGAGCAGTACTTC. Protein sequence: CASSDQGSYEQYF.

The genes are TRBV27 and TRBJ2-7; no clear D. The CDR3 consists of 11 residues. Per germline, CDR1 MNHEY and CDR2 SMNVEV (reference sequence). The V end was cut by 4 bases, the J end by 3 bases, with 4 bases between. CDR3: CASSSNYEQYF. CDR3 nucleotides: TGTGCCAGCAGTTCCAACTACGAGCAGTACTTC.

This clone was observed a few times. The chain is built from TRBV5-5 and TRBJ2-3, with a tentative D call TRBD1 (5 bases). Germline V gene data show CDR1 as SGHKS and CDR2 as YYEKEE (reference sequence). This CDR3 region has 16 residues. Deletions cut 0 bases from V and 2 bases from J, with 13 bases between. The chain's CDR3 is CASSLVVDTVTDTQYF. CDR3 DNA: TGTGCCAGCAGCTTGGTCGTGGACACAGTCACAGATACGCAGTATTTT.

The rearrangement joins TRBV5-6 to TRBJ2-7; the D gene could be TRBD1 or TRBD2 (6 bases each). CDR1 is SGHDT and CDR2 is YYEEEE in the germline V gene. The CDR3 covers 18 residues. Trimming pared 4 bases from V and 6 bases from J, leaving 29 bases between. CDR3 nucleotides: TGTGCCAGCAGCCGGTACAGGGACTCGGCTCGCCCCTACGGCGAGCAGTACTTC. Amino acids: CASSRYRDSARPYGEQYF.

V usage is TRBV18 and J usage is TRBJ2-3; 9 bases fit TRBD2. From germline, CDR1 is KGHSH and CDR2 LQKENI. V shed 3 bases, J shed 1 base, and the junction held 5 bases outside the gene matches. The CDR3 has 16 residues. CDR3 DNA: TGTGCCAGCTCACCTTCGCGACTAGCGGGCACAGATACGCAGTATTTT. Translated, it gives CASSPSRLAGTDTQYF.